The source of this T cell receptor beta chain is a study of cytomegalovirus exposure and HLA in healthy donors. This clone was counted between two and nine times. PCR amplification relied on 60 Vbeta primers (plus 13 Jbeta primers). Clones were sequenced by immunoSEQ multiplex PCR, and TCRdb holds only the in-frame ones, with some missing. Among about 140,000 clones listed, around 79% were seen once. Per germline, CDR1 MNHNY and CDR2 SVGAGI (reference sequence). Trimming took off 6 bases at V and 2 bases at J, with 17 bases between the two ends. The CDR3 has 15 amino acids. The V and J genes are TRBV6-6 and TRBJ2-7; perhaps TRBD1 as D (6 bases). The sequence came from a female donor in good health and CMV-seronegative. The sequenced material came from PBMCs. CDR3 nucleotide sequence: TGTGCCAGCAGCGACGGACAGCCCAGAACCTACGAGCAGTACTTC. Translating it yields CASSDGQPRTYEQYF.